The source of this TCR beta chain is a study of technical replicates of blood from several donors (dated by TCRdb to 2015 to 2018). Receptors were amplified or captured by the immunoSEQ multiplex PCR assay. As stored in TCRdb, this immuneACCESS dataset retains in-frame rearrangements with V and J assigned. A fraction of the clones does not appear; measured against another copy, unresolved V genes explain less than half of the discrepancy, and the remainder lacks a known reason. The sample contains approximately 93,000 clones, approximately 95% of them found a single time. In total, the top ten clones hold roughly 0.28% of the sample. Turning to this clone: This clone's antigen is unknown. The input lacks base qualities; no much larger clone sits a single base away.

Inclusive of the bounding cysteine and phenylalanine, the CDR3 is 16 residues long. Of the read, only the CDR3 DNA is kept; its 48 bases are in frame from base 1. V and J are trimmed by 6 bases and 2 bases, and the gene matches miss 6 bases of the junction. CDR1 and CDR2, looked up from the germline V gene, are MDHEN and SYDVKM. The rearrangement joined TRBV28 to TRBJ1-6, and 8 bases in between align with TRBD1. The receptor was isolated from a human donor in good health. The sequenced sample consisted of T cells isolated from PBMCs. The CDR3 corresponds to CASRPGQGPYNSPLHF. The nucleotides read TGTGCCAGCAGACCCGGACAGGGCCCCTATAATTCACCCCTCCACTTT.